This TCR beta chain is from a study of blood T cell repertoires in COVID-19. Profiled with immunoSEQ multiplex PCR; TCRdb holds only in-frame clones, not every one. The sample records 150,000 to 200,000 clones, roughly 81% being singletons. Deletions cut 0 bases from V and 3 bases from J, with 15 bases between. There are 17 residues in the CDR3. Germline loops: CDR1 KGHSY, CDR2 FQNENV. V and J are TRBV16 and TRBJ1-5; D is ambiguous. The clonotype was recovered from a woman of 80 years or more with COVID-19, enrolled during active disease. Sample: peripheral blood. This chain's CDR3 is CASSQSPGIDPNQPQHF. The CDR3 bases are TGTGCCAGCAGCCAATCCCCAGGCATCGACCCCAATCAGCCCCAGCATTTT.